The 4 T cell receptor beta chains below all came from one sample that was sequenced in a study of beta chain features in type 1 diabetes. Since all of the isolated RNA was reverse transcribed, expressed TCRB transcripts were what got sequenced. Profiling relied on immunoSEQ multiplex PCR, and the TCRdb table lists in-frame clones only, not all of them. Of around 190,000 clones in the sample, less than 15% were seen once. Specimen: central memory CD4+ T cells from blood. All receptors come from a woman younger than 30 in good health.

This clone was counted between two and nine times. V usage is TRBV7-9 and J usage is TRBJ2-7; D call uncertain. From germline, CDR1 is SEHNR and CDR2 FQNEAQ (reference sequence). V was clipped by 8 bases and J by 6 bases, with 14 bases between them. This CDR3 has 12 amino acids. This CDR3 is CASERLLGEQYF. The CDR3 DNA is TGTGCCAGCGAGAGGCTTTTAGGCGAGCAGTACTTC.

The V and J genes are TRBV29-1 and TRBJ2-3; 12 nucleotides match TRBD1. There are 14 residues in the CDR3. The germline V gene encodes CDR1 SQVTM and CDR2 ANQGSEA. V lost 4 bases and J lost 7; bases outside the gene matches: 6. The CDR3 DNA reads as TGCAGCGTTGGAGGGACAGGGGGCAAGAATACGCAGTATTTT. This codes for CSVGGTGGKNTQYF.

This clone was counted a few times. J is TRBJ2-5 and V is TRBV7-7, with TRBD2 matching 8 bases. CDR3 size: 14 residues. The germline V gene has CDR1 SSHAT and CDR2 FNYEAQ (reference sequence). Trimming removed 3 bases from V and 2 bases from J; junction bases left unmatched: 2. The chain's CDR3 is CASSFPGGQETQYF. As DNA, the CDR3 is TGTGCCAGCAGCTTTCCGGGGGGGCAAGAGACCCAGTACTTC.

The rearrangement joins TRBV14 to TRBJ2-6; no firm D call. V lost 4 bases and J 2 bases, leaving 6 bases between the germline ends. The germline V gene has CDR1 SGHDN and CDR2 FVKESK. The length of the CDR3 is 14 residues. CDR3 nucleotide sequence: TGTGCCAGCAGCCGCGCGGCTGGGGCCAACGTCCTGACTTTC. It encodes CASSRAAGANVLTF.